The 15 T cell receptor beta chains below come from one sample, sequenced in a study of cytomegalovirus exposure and HLA in healthy donors. In the PCR, 60 Vbeta and 13 Jbeta primers were used. Clones were sequenced by immunoSEQ multiplex PCR, and TCRdb holds only the in-frame ones, with some missing. The sample has 100,000 to 150,000 clones, 74% seen once. The material sequenced was PBMCs. The source is a woman aged 45-65 years in good health and CMV-seropositive.

This sequence joins TRBV28 and TRBJ2-7; D is possibly TRBD1 (5 bases). CDR3 size: 14 residues. V lost 6 bases, J lost 6 bases, and 18 bases lay in between. The germline V gene has CDR1 MDHEN and CDR2 SYDVKM. This CDR3 reads CASSPPTEAVEQYF. In DNA, the CDR3 is TGTGCCAGCAGCCCCCCGACAGAGGCCGTCGAGCAGTACTTC.

This chain connects TRBV10-3 to TRBJ1-3, with unresolved D. The germline gives CDR1 ENHRY, CDR2 SYGVKD. The CDR3 covers 11 residues. With 6 bases removed from V and 4 bases from J, the gap between germline ends came to 4 bases. The CDR3: CAISMGNTIYF. The CDR3 DNA follows: TGTGCCATCAGCATGGGAAACACCATATATTTT.

The V and J genes are TRBV6-1 and TRBJ2-3; 10 bases are a match to TRBD1. This CDR3 is 15 amino acids long. From germline, CDR1 is MNHNS and CDR2 SASEGT. The V gene end was trimmed by 4 bases and the J gene end by 5 bases; junction bases not matched to a gene: 6. CDR3 nucleotides: TGTGCCAGCAGTGGGCCGGGACAGGGGATAGATACGCAGTATTTT. It yields the protein CASSGPGQGIDTQYF.

V is TRBV10-3 and J is TRBJ2-2; TRBD1 aligns across 9 bases. This CDR3 comprises 13 residues. From germline, CDR1 is ENHRY and CDR2 SYGVKD. Trimming removed 10 bases from V and 6 bases from J; junction bases left unmatched: 6. The CDR3 nucleotides read TGTGCCACTGTACAGGGGGCTGCCGGGGAGCTGTTTTTT. This codes for CATVQGAAGELFF.

A few counts support this clone. This sample includes further DNA sequences coding for the same CDR3. The V and J genes are TRBV28 and TRBJ1-4, with D perhaps TRBD1 (6 bases). The CDR3 length is 17 residues. Germline-derived CDR1 and CDR2 are MDHEN and SYDVKM. Trimming removed 1 base from V and 8 bases from J, with 20 bases in between. CDR3 nucleotide sequence: TGTGCCAGCAGTTTATTGCTCCTCGGCAGGGGCGAGGAAAAACTGTTTTTT. Protein product: CASSLLLLGRGEEKLFF.

The rearrangement joins TRBV4-3 to TRBJ2-1; the match to TRBD2 covers 7 bases. With 1 base clipped from V and 7 bases from J, the junction kept 4 bases outside the gene matches. The germline V gene has CDR1 LGHNA and CDR2 YSLEER. The CDR3 runs to 14 residues. CDR3 DNA sequence: TGCGCCAGCAGCCAAGGTAGACTAGCTAATGAGCAGTTCTTC. Translating it yields CASSQGRLANEQFF.

The chain joins TRBV2 to TRBJ2-1; D is unclear. This CDR3 spans 15 amino acids. Germline loops: CDR1 SNHLY, CDR2 FYNNEI. The ends were cut back, 2 bases at V and 3 bases at J, with 11 bases in the middle. The CDR3 nucleotides read TGTGCCAGCAGTGAAAAGTCCGCAGGCTACAATGAGCAGTTCTTC. It specifies CASSEKSAGYNEQFF.

This clone was seen a single time. This sequence joins TRBV7-9 and TRBJ1-5; D is perhaps TRBD1 (5 bases). The V end was cut by 1 base, the J end by 7 bases, with 14 bases between. This CDR3 is 15 amino acids long. Germline CDR1 SEHNR, CDR2 FQNEAQ (reference sequence). Here the CDR3 DNA reads TGTGCCAGCAGCTTAGATAATGGAAGGGGCCAGCCCCAGCATTTT. This encodes CASSLDNGRGQPQHF.

This clone was recorded many times. The chain recombines TRBV5-6 with TRBJ2-1, with D tentatively TRBD2 (6 bases). Trimming left V 4 bases short and J 6 bases short, with 20 bases between. The V gene's germline CDR1 is SGHDT and CDR2 YYEEEE. CDR3 length equals 16 residues. The CDR3 is CASSRFGGRSANEQFF. The CDR3, as DNA: TGTGCCAGCAGCCGGTTCGGGGGTCGATCGGCCAATGAGCAGTTCTTC.

This rearrangement joins TRBV16 to TRBJ1-2, with D possibly matching TRBD1 (5 bases). Between the trimmed V and J ends, which lost 3 bases and 3 bases, there was a span of 14 bases. CDR1 is KGHSY, CDR2 FQNENV, per germline. The CDR3 extends over 15 amino acids. CDR3 residues: CASSQRQRADYGYTF. CDR3 nucleotide sequence: TGTGCCAGCAGCCAGAGACAGCGAGCAGACTATGGCTACACCTTC.

The genes are TRBV5-1 and TRBJ1-5; D remains ambiguous. Trimming pared 5 bases from V and 4 bases from J, leaving 4 bases between. CDR1 SGHRS and CDR2 YFSETQ come from the germline V gene. The CDR3 loop spans 11 amino acids. CDR3 DNA sequence: TGCGCCAGCAGGGAGAATCAGCCCCAGCATTTT. Protein sequence: CASRENQPQHF.

The chain couples TRBV6-4 to TRBJ2-1; 7 bases are a match to TRBD1. CDR3 size: 15 residues. With V trimmed by 6 bases and J by 5 bases, 10 bases remained unmatched. CDR1 is MRHNA, CDR2 SNTAGT, per germline. The chain's CDR3 is CASSVRGLLNNEQFF. The CDR3 DNA reads TGTGCCAGCAGCGTAAGGGGGCTTCTAAACAATGAGCAGTTCTTC.

The chain combines TRBV7-9 with TRBJ1-5, with TRBD1 matching 9 bases. The junction had 7 bases not matched to a gene; V was cut back by 4 bases and J by 3 bases. CDR3 length: 16 residues. Germline CDR1 is SEHNR and CDR2 is FQNEAQ (reference sequence). CDR3 sequence: CASSSSTGGFNQPQHF. DNA of the CDR3: TGTGCCAGCAGCTCCTCGACAGGGGGTTTCAATCAGCCCCAGCATTTT.

J is TRBJ2-3 and V is TRBV19, with D hard to call. This CDR3 is 13 amino acids long. Germline CDR1 LNHDA, CDR2 SQIVND (reference sequence). Trimming shortened V by 5 bases and J by 4 bases, and 10 bases separated the two germline ends. CDR3 coding DNA: TGTGCCAGTAGTTACCCAGGTGCAGATACGCAGTATTTT. Its protein is CASSYPGADTQYF.

V usage is TRBV25-1 and J usage is TRBJ1-4; D may be TRBD1 (5 bases). V lost 5 bases and J lost 8, with 27 bases in between. Germline CDR1 reads MGHDK; CDR2 reads SYGVNS. The CDR3 covers 18 residues. Here the CDR3 reads CASSYPFREGRQMEKLFF. The CDR3 region has the DNA TGTGCCAGCAGTTACCCCTTCCGGGAGGGCAGACAGATGGAAAAACTGTTTTTT.